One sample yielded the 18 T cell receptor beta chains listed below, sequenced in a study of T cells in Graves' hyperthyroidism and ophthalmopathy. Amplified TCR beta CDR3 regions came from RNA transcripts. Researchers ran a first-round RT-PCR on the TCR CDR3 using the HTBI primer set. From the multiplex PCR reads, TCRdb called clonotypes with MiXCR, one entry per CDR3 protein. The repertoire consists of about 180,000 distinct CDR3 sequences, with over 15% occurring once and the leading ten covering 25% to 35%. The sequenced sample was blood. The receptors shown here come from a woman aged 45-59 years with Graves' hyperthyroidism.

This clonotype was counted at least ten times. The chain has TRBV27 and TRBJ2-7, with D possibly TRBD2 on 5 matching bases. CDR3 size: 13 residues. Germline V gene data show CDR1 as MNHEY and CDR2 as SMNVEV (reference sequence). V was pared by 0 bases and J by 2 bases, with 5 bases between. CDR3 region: CASSLSRAYEQYF. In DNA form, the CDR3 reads TGTGCCAGCAGTTTATCGCGGGCCTACGAGCAGTACTTC.

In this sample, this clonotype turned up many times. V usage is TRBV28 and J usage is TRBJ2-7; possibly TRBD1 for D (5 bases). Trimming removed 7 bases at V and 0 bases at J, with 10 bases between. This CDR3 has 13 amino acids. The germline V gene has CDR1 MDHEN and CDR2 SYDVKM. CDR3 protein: CASNRQSSYEQYF. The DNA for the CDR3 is TGTGCCAGCAATAGACAGAGCTCCTACGAGCAGTACTTC.

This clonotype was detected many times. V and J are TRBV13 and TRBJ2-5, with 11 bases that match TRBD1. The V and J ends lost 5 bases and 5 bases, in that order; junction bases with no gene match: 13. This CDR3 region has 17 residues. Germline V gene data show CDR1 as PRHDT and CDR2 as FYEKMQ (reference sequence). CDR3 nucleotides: TGTGCCAGCAGCCAATCCCCCGGGACAGGGGGATGGGAGACCCAGTACTTC. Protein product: CASSQSPGTGGWETQYF.

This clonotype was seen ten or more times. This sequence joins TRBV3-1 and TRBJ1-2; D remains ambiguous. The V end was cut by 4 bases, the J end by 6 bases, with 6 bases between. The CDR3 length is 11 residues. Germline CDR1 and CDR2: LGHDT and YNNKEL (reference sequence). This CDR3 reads CASSRGHGYTF. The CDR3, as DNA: TGTGCCAGCAGCCGGGGTCATGGCTACACCTTC.

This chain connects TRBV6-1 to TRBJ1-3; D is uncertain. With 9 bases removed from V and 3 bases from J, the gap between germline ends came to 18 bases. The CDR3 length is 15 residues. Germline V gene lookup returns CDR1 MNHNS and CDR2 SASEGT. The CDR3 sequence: CASKRPNLVGNTIYF. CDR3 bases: TGTGCCAGTAAACGACCGAATTTGGTTGGAAACACCATATATTTT.

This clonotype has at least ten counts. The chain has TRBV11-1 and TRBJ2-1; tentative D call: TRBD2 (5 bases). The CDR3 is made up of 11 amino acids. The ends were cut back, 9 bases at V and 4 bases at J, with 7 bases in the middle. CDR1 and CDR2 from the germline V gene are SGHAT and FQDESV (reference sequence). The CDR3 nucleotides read TGTGCCAGTACTAGGTACAATGAGCAGTTCTTC. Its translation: CASTRYNEQFF.

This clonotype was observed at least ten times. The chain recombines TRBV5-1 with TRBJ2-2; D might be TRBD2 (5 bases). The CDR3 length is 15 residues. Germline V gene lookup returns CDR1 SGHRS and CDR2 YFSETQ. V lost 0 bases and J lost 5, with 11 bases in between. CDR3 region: CASSLGGPGTGELFF. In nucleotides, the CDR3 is TGCGCCAGCAGCTTGGGAGGGCCTGGTACCGGGGAGCTGTTTTTT.

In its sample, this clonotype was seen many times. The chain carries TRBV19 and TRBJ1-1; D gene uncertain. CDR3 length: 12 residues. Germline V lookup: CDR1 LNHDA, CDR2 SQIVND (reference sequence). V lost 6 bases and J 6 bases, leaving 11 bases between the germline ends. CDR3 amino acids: CASRSEWPEAFF. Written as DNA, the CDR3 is TGTGCCAGTAGATCTGAATGGCCTGAAGCTTTCTTT.

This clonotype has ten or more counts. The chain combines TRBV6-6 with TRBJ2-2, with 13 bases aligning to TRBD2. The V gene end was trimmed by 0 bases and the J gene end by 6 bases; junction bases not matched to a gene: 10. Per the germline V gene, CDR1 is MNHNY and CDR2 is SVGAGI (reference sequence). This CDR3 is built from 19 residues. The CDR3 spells CASSYSPFTSGGAPGELFF. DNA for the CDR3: TGTGCCAGCAGTTACTCTCCCTTCACTAGCGGGGGGGCCCCCGGGGAGCTGTTTTTT.

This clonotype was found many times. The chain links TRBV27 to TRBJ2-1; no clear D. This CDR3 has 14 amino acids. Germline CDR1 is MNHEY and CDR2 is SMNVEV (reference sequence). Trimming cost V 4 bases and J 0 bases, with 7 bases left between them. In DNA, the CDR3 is TGTGCCAGCAGTTCGGCTAGCTCCTACAATGAGCAGTTCTTC. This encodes CASSSASSYNEQFF.

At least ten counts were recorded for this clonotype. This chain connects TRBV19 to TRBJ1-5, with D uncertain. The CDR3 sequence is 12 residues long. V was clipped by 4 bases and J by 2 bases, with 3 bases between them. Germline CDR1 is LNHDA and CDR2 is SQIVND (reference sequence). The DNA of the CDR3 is TGTGCCAGTAGTACTGGCAATCAGCCCCAGCATTTT. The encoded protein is CASSTGNQPQHF. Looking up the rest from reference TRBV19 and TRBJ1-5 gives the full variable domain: DGGITQSPKYLFRKEGQNVTLSCEQNLNHDAMYWYRQDPGQGLRLIYYSQIVNDFQKGDIAEGYSVSREKKESFPLTVTSAQKNPTAFYLCASSTGNQPQHFGDGTRLSIL.

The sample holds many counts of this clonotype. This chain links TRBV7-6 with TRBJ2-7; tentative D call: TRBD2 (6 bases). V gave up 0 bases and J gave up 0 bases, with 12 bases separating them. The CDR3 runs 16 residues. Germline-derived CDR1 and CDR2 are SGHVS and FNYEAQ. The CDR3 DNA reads TGTGCCAGCAGCTTAGCTACGGGAGCAGGCTCCTACGAGCAGTACTTC. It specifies CASSLATGAGSYEQYF.

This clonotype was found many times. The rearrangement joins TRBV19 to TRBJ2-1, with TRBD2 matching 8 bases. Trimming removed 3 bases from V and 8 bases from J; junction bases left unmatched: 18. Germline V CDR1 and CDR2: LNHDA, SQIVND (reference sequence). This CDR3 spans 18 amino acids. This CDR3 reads CASSILAQRGLRGDEQFF. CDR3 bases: TGTGCCAGTAGTATTCTTGCCCAGCGGGGGTTAAGGGGGGATGAGCAGTTCTTC.

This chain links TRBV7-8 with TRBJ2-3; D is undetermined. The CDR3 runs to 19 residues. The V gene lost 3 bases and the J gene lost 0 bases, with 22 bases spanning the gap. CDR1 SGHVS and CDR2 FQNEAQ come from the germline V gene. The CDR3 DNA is TGTGCCAGCAGCTTGTCTAATCCCAAGGATATGCACAGCACAGATACGCAGTATTTT. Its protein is CASSLSNPKDMHSTDTQYF.

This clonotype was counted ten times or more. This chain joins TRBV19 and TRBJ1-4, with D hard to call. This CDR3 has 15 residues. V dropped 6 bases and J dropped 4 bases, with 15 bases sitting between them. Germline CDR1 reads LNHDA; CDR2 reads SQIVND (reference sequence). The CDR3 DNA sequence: TGTGCCAGTAGCCCGGATCGTCGGCGTAATGAAAAACTGTTTTTT. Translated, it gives CASSPDRRRNEKLFF.

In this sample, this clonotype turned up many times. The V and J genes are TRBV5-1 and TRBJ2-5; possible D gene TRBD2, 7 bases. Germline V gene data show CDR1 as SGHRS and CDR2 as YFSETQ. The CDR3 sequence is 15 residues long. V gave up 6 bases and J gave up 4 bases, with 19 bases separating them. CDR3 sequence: CASMMGGGATETQYF. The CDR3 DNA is TGCGCCAGCATGATGGGCGGGGGCGCAACAGAGACCCAGTACTTC. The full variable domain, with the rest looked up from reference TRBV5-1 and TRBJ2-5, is KAGVTQTPRYLIKTRGQQVTLSCSPISGHRSVSWYQQTPGQGLQFLFEYFSETQRNKGNFPGRFSGRQFSNSRSEMNVSTLELGDSALYLCASMMGGGATETQYFGPGTRLLVL.

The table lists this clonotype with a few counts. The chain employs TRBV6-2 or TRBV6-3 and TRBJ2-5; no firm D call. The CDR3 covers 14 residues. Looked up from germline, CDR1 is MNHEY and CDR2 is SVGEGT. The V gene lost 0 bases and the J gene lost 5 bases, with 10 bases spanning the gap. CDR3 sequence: CASSYSQFGETQYF. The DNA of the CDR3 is TGTGCCAGCAGTTACTCTCAGTTTGGGGAGACCCAGTACTTC.

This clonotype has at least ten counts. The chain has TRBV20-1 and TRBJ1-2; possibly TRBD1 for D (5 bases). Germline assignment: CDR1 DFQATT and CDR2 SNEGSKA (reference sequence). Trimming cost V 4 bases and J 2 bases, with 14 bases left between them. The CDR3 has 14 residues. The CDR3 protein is CSATSGARNYGYTF. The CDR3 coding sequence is TGCAGTGCTACCTCCGGGGCCAGGAACTATGGCTACACCTTC.